This record looks at one T cell receptor (beta chain) sequence and its context. This specimen comes from a study of blood T cell repertoires in COVID-19. Overall study: The samples span acute and convalescent COVID-19 from the United States, Italy and Spain.

The table came from immunoSEQ multiplex PCR; TCRdb's copy has only in-frame clones and leaves some out. Among about 110,000 clones, approximately 85% were seen once, and the ten largest hold around 8%. The sequence was obtained from a man between 65 and 79 years old with acute or convalescent COVID-19. The source material was peripheral blood.

The DNA of the CDR3 is TGTGCCAGCAGCCGGGCGGGGAGCGGGGGGTTCGGGGAGCAGTACTTC. It yields the protein CASSRAGSGGFGEQYF. The gene calls are TRBV3-1 (or the pseudogene TRBV3-2) and TRBJ2-7, with TRBD2 matching 9 bases. CDR1 is LGHDT, CDR2 YNNKEL, per germline (reference sequence). V was clipped by 4 bases and J by 7 bases; unmatched bases: 14. This CDR3 has 16 residues.